This T cell receptor beta chain was identified in a study of radiation and T cells in renal cell carcinoma. Measured with immunoSEQ multiplex PCR; TCRdb has only the in-frame clones, and not every one. This table holds 65,000 to 80,000 clones, just over 85% found once. Study conclusions and caveats: Top tumor clonotypes rose in blood 2 weeks post-radiation, then contracted.

Comments on this clone: Its cognate antigen is unknown.

V lost 7 bases to trimming and J lost 2 bases; unmatched junction nucleotides: 11. Germline loops: CDR1 LNHDA, CDR2 SQIVND (reference sequence). The CDR3 extends over 16 amino acids. Regarding time point: blood 2 weeks post-SBRT. Treatment specified: 15 Gy SBRT to primary tumor, nephrectomy 4 weeks later. Here the sequenced sample was blood, taken from a patient whose treatment included radiotherapy and nephrectomy. The sequence was collected from a woman between 45 and 60 years old with renal cell carcinoma. The chain is built from TRBV19 and TRBJ1-1; 9 bases align to TRBD1. The CDR3 loop is CASTPPRDRANTEAFF. The CDR3 region has the DNA TGTGCCAGTACCCCACCCAGGGACAGGGCAAACACTGAAGCTTTCTTT.